This TCR beta chain was captured by sequencing in a study of blood T cell repertoires in COVID-19. Study-level information: Italy, Spain and the United States were the sources of the convalescent and acute COVID-19 samples. The analysed material was cDNA or gDNA that came from T cells, B-cell-depleted T cells, or PBMCs.

In the original analysis: Reference gene primer amplification yielded estimated nucleated cell counts. Clones were read by immunoSEQ multiplex PCR, and TCRdb kept only the in-frame ones, dropping some. D and trimming were read from the DNA, whereas the V and J calls and clone size are those reported in that table. The table lists 200,000 to 300,000 clones, 84% of them singletons, with about 4% in the top ten. This receptor was taken from a man in his fifties with acute or convalescent COVID-19. What was sequenced was peripheral blood.

The CDR3 region is CASSVATGSHQPQHF. The CDR3 coding sequence is TGTGCCAGCAGTGTTGCGACAGGGAGCCATCAGCCCCAGCATTTT. The chain combines TRBV2 with TRBJ1-5; 7 bases match TRBD1. Losses at the gene ends were 4 bases for V and 5 bases for J; bases not matched to a gene: 8. The CDR3 is made up of 15 amino acids. Germline V lookup: CDR1 SNHLY, CDR2 FYNNEI.